This T cell receptor (beta chain) stems from a study of T cell clonotyping in hematopoietic cell transplantation (TCRdb year 2021). In terms of the full investigation: Recipient samples taken before transplant were obtained following cytoreduction. In the study, roughly 140 blood samples were gathered from 35 consecutive transplant recipients and their related donors. Patients were recruited between late 2015 and January 2017 and followed until late 2020 or death.

This sample's time point label indicates: recipient sample about 28 days before transplant, after cytoreduction. Blood from recipients was drawn about 28 days before transplant and again at days 30, 100 and 180 after transplant. Using Nuclei Lysis Solution, genomic DNA was extracted from unfractionated peripheral blood mononuclear cells that were either fresh or cryopreserved. Worth noting for this clone: This receptor's antigen is unknown. Base qualities were left out, and no much larger clone turns up one base away.

What the study reported, not specific to this receptor: The sample size was limited, and because cells were not sorted, the contributions of CD4 and CD8 repertoires could not be separated. Recipient repertoires showed only a small fraction of overlap with donor repertoires, and over 95% appeared de novo at the given depth. Inverse Simpson Index values from donors and from recipients before transplant predicted broader TCR repertoire diversity after transplant. After transplant, TCR diversity in recipients dropped, and pathologically expanded clonotypes increased progressively from day 30 to day 180.

V loses 1 base of germline sequence and J loses 7 bases, and the interval between the two ends is 14 bases. Taken from cysteine to phenylalanine, the CDR3 has 16 residues. Only the CDR3 region is kept as DNA, spanning 48 bases read in frame from base 1. As encoded in the germline V gene (reference sequence), CDR1 is SGHAT while CDR2 is FQDESV. TCR beta CDR3 regions were amplified from genomic DNA with the immunoSEQ assay, a bias-controlled multiplex PCR using V- and J-specific primers. A second PCR step added a proprietary barcode and Illumina adapter sequences to the CDR3 amplicons. An Illumina MiSeq instrument was used for sequencing of the CDR3 libraries. For the original study's pipeline: Export and quality control were performed with immunoSEQ Analyzer 3.0, and downstream analyses were performed with R Bioconductor and Immunarch. Only productive rearrangements within the normalized downsampled data set were used in the calculation of repertoire metrics. In the normalized cohort, clonotypes with more than 5 templates were defined as pathologically expanded. The Inverse Simpson Index served as the measure of repertoire diversity. To capture all clonotypes, CMV-specificity analyses were performed on the non-normalized data set. TCRdb mirrors the immuneACCESS table, restricted to in-frame sequences. Some clones are absent from its copies; in checked studies, under half trace to an unresolved V gene, and the reason for the others is unknown. Clone size and the V and J calls come from that table; the DNA yielded D and trimming. The sample table holds roughly 34,000 clones, of which 85% to 95% were seen once. The ten largest clonotypes hold around 1.6% of the sample.

In this chain, TRBV11-1 is recombined with TRBJ1-6; there is no confident call for the D gene. This sequence originates from a man aged 35-49 years with chronic myeloid leukemia. Some clones in this sample may be carry-over from other donors' samples. Sequencing was performed on peripheral blood mononuclear cells, taken before stem cell transplant. The CDR3 here reads CASSLGLYRRNSPLHF. The DNA sequence is as follows: TGTGCCAGCAGCTTAGGATTGTACAGACGGAATTCACCCCTCCACTTT.